This T cell receptor beta chain was recovered during a study of response to subunit inactivated influenza vaccine. One entry per CDR3 protein results from TCRdb running MiXCR on the RT-PCR reads. The sample holds over 450,000 distinct CDR3 sequences, approximately 12% seen once. Germline V gene sequence: CDR1 SQVTM, CDR2 ANQGSEA. The CDR3 runs to 13 residues. V was trimmed by 4 bases and J by 7 bases, leaving 14 bases between them. This clonotype was found many times. The chain is built from TRBV29-1 and TRBJ2-1; TRBD2 is a possible D gene (5 bases). The source of this sequence is a man aged 45 to 65 who received an inactivated influenza vaccine. Here the sequenced sample was PBMCs from blood, taken 40 to 50 days after vaccination. The CDR3 is CSVARAAANEQFF. The CDR3 DNA is TGCAGCGTTGCGAGGGCCGCGGCTAATGAGCAGTTCTTC.